The 27 T cell receptor beta chains below come from one sample, sequenced in a study of regulatory T cells in long-lasting Graves disease. According to the study, TCR beta libraries were built with iRepertoire HTBI primers and CDR3-region Arm-PCR. TCRdb fed the multiplex PCR reads into MiXCR, producing one record per CDR3 protein. The top ten hold less than 45% of the sample, which has approximately 300,000 distinct CDR3 sequences, roughly 18% seen once. Specified time point: newly diagnosed GD, antithyroid drugs for less than 3 months. The TCR library used RNA extracted from PBMCs. The starting material was peripheral blood mononuclear cells (PBMCs), obtained at new diagnosis, from a patient treated with antithyroid drugs. These TCRs come from a female donor with Graves disease.

This clonotype was detected ten times or more. The V and J genes are TRBV11-1 and TRBJ2-1; 8 bases agree with TRBD2. Germline-derived CDR1 and CDR2 are SGHAT and FQDESV (reference sequence). V dropped 1 base and J dropped 0; count of bases not matched to a gene: 8. The CDR3 is made up of 18 amino acids. CDR3: CASSLVVSGSSSYNEQFF. CDR3 DNA sequence: TGTGCCAGCAGCTTAGTTGTAAGCGGGAGTTCCTCCTACAATGAGCAGTTCTTC.

The genes are TRBV6-2 or TRBV6-3 and TRBJ2-5; the match to TRBD1 covers 11 bases. Germline values: CDR1 MNHEY, CDR2 SVGEGT. J gave up 4 bases and V 7 bases, and 8 bases lay outside the gene matches. CDR3 size: 15 residues. The CDR3 nucleotides read TGTGCCAGCAAATTCGGGACAGGGGGAGGAGAGACCCAGTACTTC. Protein: CASKFGTGGGETQYF.

This clonotype was detected ten times or more. This sequence joins TRBV19 and TRBJ2-1; 7 bases fit TRBD2. The CDR3 sequence is 18 residues long. V lost 3 bases, J lost 3 bases, and 14 bases stayed unmatched. In germline, CDR1 is LNHDA, CDR2 SQIVND (reference sequence). CDR3 amino acids: CASSIDSWGGSFYNEQFF. DNA of the CDR3: TGTGCCAGTAGTATCGATTCGTGGGGCGGGAGTTTCTACAATGAGCAGTTCTTC.

This clonotype showed up many times. This sequence joins TRBV5-6 and TRBJ2-7; TRBD1 agrees at 8 bases. CDR3 length: 14 amino acids. Looked up from germline, CDR1 is SGHDT and CDR2 is YYEEEE. The CDR3 protein is CAFQQGGFSNEQYF. CDR3 DNA: TGTGCATTCCAACAGGGGGGCTTCTCTAACGAGCAGTACTTC.

In its sample, this clonotype was seen many times. The gene calls are TRBV12-5 and TRBJ1-5, with 10 nucleotides matching TRBD1. This CDR3 is 14 amino acids long. The germline V gene encodes CDR1 LGHNT and CDR2 FRNRAP. The V and J ends lost 1 base and 6 bases, in that order; junction bases with no gene match: 0. CDR3 protein: CASGLGTGGQPQHF. In nucleotides, the CDR3 is TGTGCTAGTGGTTTGGGGACAGGGGGTCAGCCCCAGCATTTT.

This clonotype was recorded at least ten times. This chain uses TRBV20-1 with TRBJ1-1; D possibly corresponds to TRBD1 (5 bases). Germline V gene lookup returns CDR1 DFQATT and CDR2 SNEGSKA (reference sequence). CDR3 length equals 14 residues. With 4 bases removed from V and 1 base from J, the gap between germline ends came to 13 bases. This chain's CDR3 is CSATAGHGNTEAFF. The CDR3 bases are TGCAGTGCTACCGCCGGACACGGGAACACTGAAGCTTTCTTT.

The rearrangement links TRBV5-4 to TRBJ2-1; 9 positions match TRBD2. This CDR3 region has 16 residues. Germline V lookup: CDR1 SGHNT, CDR2 YYREEE (reference sequence). The trim removed 6 bases at V and 9 bases at J, leaving 16 bases unmatched. The CDR3 reads CASTGSTSGPAGEQFF. DNA for the CDR3: TGTGCCAGCACCGGGTCGACTAGCGGTCCGGCGGGTGAGCAGTTCTTC.

The V gene is TRBV12-3 or TRBV12-4, the J gene TRBJ2-1; D gene unclear. CDR3 size: 12 residues. The germline V and J ends were trimmed by 3 bases and 10 bases, with 10 bases remaining between them. CDR3 nucleotides: TGTGCCAGCAGTTTCCAGGTTGGAGAGCAGTTCTTC. Its translation is CASSFQVGEQFF.

V gene TRBV24-1 combines with J gene TRBJ2-3; D remains unclear. Trimming pared 3 bases from V and 3 bases from J, leaving 12 bases between. The CDR3 loop spans 15 amino acids. Germline V lookup: CDR1 KGHDR, CDR2 SFDVKD. The CDR3 spells CATSDRVVGTDTQYF. CDR3 coding DNA: TGTGCCACCAGTGATAGGGTAGTAGGGACAGATACGCAGTATTTT.

The rearrangement joins TRBV30 to TRBJ1-3; 8 nucleotides align to TRBD1. The CDR3 totals 17 residues. J was trimmed by 4 bases and V by 4 bases; bases with no gene match: 15. CDR1 and CDR2 from the germline V gene are GTSNPN and SVGIG (reference sequence). The CDR3 is CAWKRGQGAQEGNTIYF. The CDR3 DNA reads as TGTGCCTGGAAGAGGGGCCAGGGGGCCCAGGAGGGAAACACCATATATTTT.

This clonotype has at least ten counts. This chain connects TRBV9 to TRBJ2-1, with D perhaps matching TRBD2 (6 bases). The ends were cut back, 3 bases at V and 3 bases at J, with 7 bases in the middle. The CDR3 runs 13 residues. CDR1 is SGDLS, CDR2 YYNGEE, per germline. CDR3 in amino acids: CASSGGDYNEQFF. DNA for the CDR3: TGTGCCAGCAGCGGGGGGGACTACAATGAGCAGTTCTTC.

About this clonotype: A read error is likely here: a far larger clone is one base away. Because it lacks the conserved phenylalanine or tryptophan at the end, this CDR3 is likely a read error. V gene TRBV2 combines with J gene TRBJ2-1, with a weak D call TRBD2 (6 bases). Near its end, the DNA agrees better with TRBJ2-5, so the J call may be wrong. This CDR3 is built from 16 residues. Germline lookup yields CDR1 SNHLY and CDR2 FYNNEI. For the CDR3, the DNA is TGTGCCAGCAGGAGACTAGGGACGGTGAACCAAGAGACCCAGTACTCC. As protein: CASRRLGTVNQETQYS.

In its sample, this clonotype was seen many times. The V call is TRBV12-3 or TRBV12-4, the J call TRBJ2-3; no firm D call. With 2 bases removed from V and 4 bases from J, the gap between germline ends came to 10 bases. CDR3 length: 14 amino acids. This CDR3 reads CASSLPQDADTQYF. As DNA, the CDR3 is TGTGCCAGCAGTTTACCCCAGGATGCAGATACGCAGTATTTT.

The chain combines TRBV9 with TRBJ2-7; 8 bases are shared with TRBD2. The V gene end was trimmed by 4 bases and the J gene end by 4 bases; junction bases not matched to a gene: 10. This CDR3 is 15 amino acids long. The germline V gene encodes CDR1 SGDLS and CDR2 YYNGEE. The CDR3 here is CASSPLPGGPYEQYV. The CDR3, as DNA: TGTGCCAGCAGCCCACTCCCGGGAGGGCCTTACGAGCAGTACGTC.

The chain carries TRBV11-3 and TRBJ2-1, with TRBD1 matching over 10 bases. CDR1 is SGHNT, CDR2 YENEEA, per germline. V was clipped by 11 bases and J by 8 bases; unmatched bases: 15. The CDR3 extends over 15 amino acids. CDR3 residues: CACPNPGQGSDEQFF. The CDR3 nucleotides read TGTGCCTGCCCGAATCCGGGACAGGGGTCCGATGAGCAGTTCTTC. The entire variable domain, with the rest obtained from reference TRBV11-3 and TRBJ2-1, is as follows: EAGVVQSPRYKIIEKKQPVAFWCNPISGHNTLYWYLQNLGQGPELLIRYENEEAVDDSQLPKDRFSAERLKGVDSTLKIQPAELGDSAVYLCACPNPGQGSDEQFFGPGTRLTVL.

In its sample, this clonotype was seen a few times. The V and J genes are TRBV19 and TRBJ2-1; TRBD2 matches at 13 bases. CDR1 and CDR2 (germline): LNHDA, SQIVND (reference sequence). The length of the CDR3 is 19 residues. The V segment lost 6 bases and the J segment 1 base; nucleotides outside the gene matches: 12. The CDR3 here is CASRLGGLAGDRSYNEQFF. In DNA form, the CDR3 reads TGTGCCAGTAGGCTCGGCGGACTAGCGGGAGACAGATCCTACAATGAGCAGTTCTTC.

This clonotype was observed a single time. This probably arose from a read error, given a far larger clone one base away. The chain links TRBV7-8 to TRBJ2-3, with 8 bases identical to TRBD2. The J call may be wrong; the DNA end is better matched by TRBJ2-1. Germline CDR1 and CDR2: SGHVS and FQNEAQ. The CDR3 runs to 17 residues. The CDR3 DNA reads TGTGCCAGCGGCCCCTCCTACGGACTAGCAGGGGAAAATGAGCAGTTCTTC. It encodes CASGPSYGLAGENEQFF.

The sample holds a few counts of this clonotype. The chain is built from TRBV27 and TRBJ2-7, with 7 bases aligning to TRBD1. The CDR3 totals 14 residues. Trimming at V came to 5 bases and at J to 6 bases, leaving 10 bases not matched to a gene. Germline CDR1 reads MNHEY; CDR2 reads SMNVEV (reference sequence). CDR3 in amino acids: CASSTRQGTGEQYF. The CDR3 DNA reads TGTGCCAGCAGTACGAGACAGGGAACCGGCGAGCAGTACTTC.

Many counts were recorded for this clonotype. This chain uses TRBV3-1 with TRBJ2-1; no clear D. The germline V gene encodes CDR1 LGHDT and CDR2 YNNKEL (reference sequence). CDR3 length: 13 amino acids. V was trimmed by 1 base and J by 0 bases, leaving 1 base between them. Written as DNA, the CDR3 is TGTGCCAGCAGCCAAGTCTCCTACAATGAGCAGTTCTTC. It is translated as CASSQVSYNEQFF.

This clonotype appeared a few times. The V call is TRBV19, the J call TRBJ2-5, with 9 bases identical to TRBD1. The germline gives CDR1 LNHDA, CDR2 SQIVND (reference sequence). This CDR3 is 15 amino acids long. J was trimmed by 4 bases and V by 5 bases; bases with no gene match: 8. CDR3 loop: CASSSKQGAGETQYF. The DNA of the CDR3 is TGTGCCAGTAGTTCCAAACAGGGGGCAGGAGAGACCCAGTACTTC.

This clonotype has a count of ten or more. This sequence joins TRBV29-1 and TRBJ1-2, with TRBD1 identical over 8 bases. The V gene's germline CDR1 is SQVTM and CDR2 ANQGSEA. This CDR3 region has 12 residues. The DNA of the CDR3 is TGCAGTGCCGGGACAGGATCCGAAGGCTACACCTTC. Translation gives CSAGTGSEGYTF. Together with reference TRBV29-1 and TRBJ1-2, the CDR3 gives the full variable domain: SAVISQKPSRDICQRGTSLTIQCQVDSQVTMMFWYRQQPGQSLTLIATANQGSEATYESGFVIDKFPISRPNLTFSTLTVSNMSPEDSSIYLCSAGTGSEGYTFGSGTRLTVV.

The chain joins TRBV19 to TRBJ2-6; D gene uncertain. V gave up 7 bases and J gave up 0 bases, with 10 bases separating them. Germline V CDR1 and CDR2: LNHDA, SQIVND (reference sequence). The CDR3 runs to 15 residues. The CDR3, as DNA: TGTGCCAGTATGCCCAGGCTCTCTGGGGCCAACGTCCTGACTTTC. Translation gives CASMPRLSGANVLTF. The entire variable domain, with the rest obtained from reference TRBV19 and TRBJ2-6, is as follows: DGGITQSPKYLFRKEGQNVTLSCEQNLNHDAMYWYRQDPGQGLRLIYYSQIVNDFQKGDIAEGYSVSREKKESFPLTVTSAQKNPTAFYLCASMPRLSGANVLTFGAGSRLTVL.

Comment on this clonotype: This is likely a read error, given that the CDR3 carries no conserved phenylalanine or tryptophan at its end. V is TRBV19 and J is TRBJ2-1, with a possible D match to TRBD2 (5 bases). V was cut by 7 bases and J by 6 bases, with 10 bases left in between. Germline V lookup: CDR1 LNHDA, CDR2 SQIVND (reference sequence). This CDR3 contains 12 residues. CDR3 loop: CASTGRGNEQFS. The CDR3 bases are TGTGCCAGTACCGGTCGGGGCAATGAGCAGTTCTCC.

The chain recombines TRBV5-6 with TRBJ2-1, with a weak D call TRBD2 (5 bases). Germline CDR1 SGHDT, CDR2 YYEEEE. The V and J ends lost 0 bases and 4 bases respectively, with 14 bases between them. CDR3 size: 16 residues. The CDR3 here is CASSLVAGNTYNEQFF. The CDR3 DNA reads TGTGCCAGCAGCTTGGTGGCGGGCAATACGTACAATGAGCAGTTCTTC.

The chain employs TRBV28 and TRBJ2-2; TRBD1 matches at 11 bases. J gave up 3 bases and V 5 bases, and 8 bases lay outside the gene matches. Per germline, CDR1 MDHEN and CDR2 SYDVKM. The CDR3 sequence is 17 residues long. The CDR3 DNA reads as TGTGCCAGCAGTGGGGACAGGGGGAGTTGGGACACCGGGGAGCTGTTTTTT. It encodes CASSGDRGSWDTGELFF.

The J gene is TRBJ1-5, the V gene TRBV20-1; a weak D match, TRBD1 (5 bases). V lost 5 bases, J lost 3 bases, and 8 bases lay in between. Germline CDR1 is DFQATT and CDR2 is SNEGSKA (reference sequence). The CDR3 runs 12 residues. The CDR3 spells CSAGALNQPQHF. The CDR3 nucleotides are TGCAGTGCTGGGGCCCTCAATCAGCCCCAGCATTTT.

The table lists this clonotype with a few counts. With a much larger clone just one base away, this may be a read error. This chain connects TRBV11-3 to TRBJ2-2; tentative D call: TRBD2 (7 bases). V was shortened by 1 base and J by 4 bases, with 13 bases between the two germline ends. Germline CDR1 reads SGHNT; CDR2 reads YENEEA. The CDR3 spans 16 residues. The CDR3 loop reads CASSLGGGPSTGELFF. CDR3 sequence (DNA): TGTGCCAGCAGCTTAGGGGGGGGCCCGAGCACCGGGGAGCTGTTTTTT.